This TCR beta chain derives from a study of fetal regulatory T cell absence and autoimmunity. This was a survey-level run. Repertoires were generated with immunoSEQ multiplex PCR, while TCRdb's copy carries only in-frame clones and drops some. The sample lists some 44,000 clones; roughly 83% were seen once. This clone was detected only a few times. The junction had 1 base not matched to a gene; V was cut back by 4 bases and J by 5 bases. The germline V gene has CDR1 SEHNR and CDR2 FQNEAQ (reference sequence). The CDR3 totals 13 residues. The origin of this receptor is a newborn boy with IPEX syndrome. The sequenced sample was cord blood. V gene TRBV7-9 combines with J gene TRBJ2-3, with 9 bases that match TRBD1. DNA of the CDR3: TGTGCCAGCAGCTGGACAGGGGTAGATACGCAGTATTTT. Translating it yields CASSWTGVDTQYF.